The clone carrying this T cell receptor (beta chain) was counted between two and nine times. The CDR3 totals 15 residues. V lost 7 bases to trimming and J lost 13 bases, with 25 bases between them. The data were taken from a study of blood T cells in healthy people across ages. The authors ran a second PCR of about 7 to 12 cycles using a sample-barcoded 5' primer and a J-beta primer mix. TCRdb called the 5' RACE reads again in MiXCR, with one record for every CDR3 protein. The data contain 800,000 to 950,000 distinct CDR3 sequences, about 28% of them singletons. The same data also went into a second study, on T cells of mothers and their children. That source reports: An overlap that was slightly higher, though non-significant, was seen in related mother-child pairs versus unrelated pairs.

The receptor was isolated from a woman aged 40 to 50 in good health. The chain uses TRBV12-3 or TRBV12-4 and TRBJ1-4, with D possibly matching TRBD1 (6 bases). Sequencing used blood. CDR3 amino acids: CASTLGGTGGEGLFF. In nucleotides, the CDR3 is TGTGCCAGCACCCTTGGCGGGACGGGGGGCGAGGGACTGTTTTTT.